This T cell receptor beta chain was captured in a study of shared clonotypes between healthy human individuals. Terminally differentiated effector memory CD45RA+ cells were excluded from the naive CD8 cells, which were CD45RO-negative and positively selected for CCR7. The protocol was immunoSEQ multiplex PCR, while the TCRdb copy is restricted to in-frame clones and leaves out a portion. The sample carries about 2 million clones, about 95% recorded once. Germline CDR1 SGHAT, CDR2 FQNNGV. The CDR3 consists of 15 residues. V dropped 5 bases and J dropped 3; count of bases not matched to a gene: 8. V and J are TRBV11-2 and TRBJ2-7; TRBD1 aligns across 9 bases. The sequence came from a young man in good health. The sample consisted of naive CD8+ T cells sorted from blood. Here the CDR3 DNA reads TGTGCCAGCAGCCAAGCCGGGACAGGGTTCTACGAGCAGTACTTC. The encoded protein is CASSQAGTGFYEQYF.